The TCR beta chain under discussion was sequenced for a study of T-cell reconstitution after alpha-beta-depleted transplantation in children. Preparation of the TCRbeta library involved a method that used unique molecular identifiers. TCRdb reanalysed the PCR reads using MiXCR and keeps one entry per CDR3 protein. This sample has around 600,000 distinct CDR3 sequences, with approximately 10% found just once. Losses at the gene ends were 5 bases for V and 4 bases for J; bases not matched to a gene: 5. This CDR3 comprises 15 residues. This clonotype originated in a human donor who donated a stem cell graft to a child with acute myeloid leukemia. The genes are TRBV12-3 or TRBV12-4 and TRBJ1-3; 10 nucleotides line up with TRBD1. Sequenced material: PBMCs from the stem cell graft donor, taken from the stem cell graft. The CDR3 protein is CASSPGQGIGNTIYF. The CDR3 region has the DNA TGTGCCAGCAGTCCGGGACAGGGGATCGGAAACACCATATATTTT.